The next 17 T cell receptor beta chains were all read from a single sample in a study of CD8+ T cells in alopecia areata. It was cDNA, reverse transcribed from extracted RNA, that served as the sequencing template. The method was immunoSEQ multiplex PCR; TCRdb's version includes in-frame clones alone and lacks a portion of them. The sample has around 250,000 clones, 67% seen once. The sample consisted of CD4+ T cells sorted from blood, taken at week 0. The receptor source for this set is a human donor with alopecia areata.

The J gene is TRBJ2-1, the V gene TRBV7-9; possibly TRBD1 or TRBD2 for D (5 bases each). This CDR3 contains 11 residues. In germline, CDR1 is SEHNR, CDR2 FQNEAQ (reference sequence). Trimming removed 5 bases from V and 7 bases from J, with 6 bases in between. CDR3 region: CASSEGNEQFF. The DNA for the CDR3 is TGTGCCAGCAGCGAGGGGAATGAGCAGTTCTTC.

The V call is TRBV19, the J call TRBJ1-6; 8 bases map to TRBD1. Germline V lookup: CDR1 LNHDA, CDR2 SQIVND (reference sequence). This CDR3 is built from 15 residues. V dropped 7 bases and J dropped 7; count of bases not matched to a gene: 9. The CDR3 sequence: CASNSRQGNNSPLHF. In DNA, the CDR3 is TGTGCCAGTAATTCGAGACAGGGGAACAATTCACCCCTCCACTTT.

The CDR3 here is CASGPVHSGANVLTF. Written as DNA, the CDR3 is TGTGCCAGTGGCCCGGTCCACTCTGGGGCCAACGTCCTGACTTTC. The chain combines TRBV19 with TRBJ2-6; D remains ambiguous. This CDR3 spans 15 amino acids. Germline V gene data show CDR1 as LNHDA and CDR2 as SQIVND (reference sequence). Trimming took off 8 bases at V and 0 bases at J, with 11 bases between the two ends.

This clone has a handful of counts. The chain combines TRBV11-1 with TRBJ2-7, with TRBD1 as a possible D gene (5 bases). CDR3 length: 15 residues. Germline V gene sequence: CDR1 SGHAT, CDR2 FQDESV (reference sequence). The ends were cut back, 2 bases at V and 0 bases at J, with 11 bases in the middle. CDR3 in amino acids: CASSLLRAGSYEQYF. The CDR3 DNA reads TGTGCCAGCAGCTTACTCAGGGCCGGCTCCTACGAGCAGTACTTC. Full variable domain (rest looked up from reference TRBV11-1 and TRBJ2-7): EAEVAQSPRYKITEKSQAVAFWCDPISGHATLYWYRQILGQGPELLVQFQDESVVDDSQLPKDRFSAERLKGVDSTLKIQPAELGDSAMYLCASSLLRAGSYEQYFGPGTRLTVT.

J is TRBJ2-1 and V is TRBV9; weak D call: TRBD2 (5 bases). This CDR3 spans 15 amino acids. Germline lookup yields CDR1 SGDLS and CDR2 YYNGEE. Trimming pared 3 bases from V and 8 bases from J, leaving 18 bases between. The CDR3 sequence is CASSDGVGPGDEQFF. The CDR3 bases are TGTGCCAGCAGCGACGGCGTAGGGCCCGGGGATGAGCAGTTCTTC.

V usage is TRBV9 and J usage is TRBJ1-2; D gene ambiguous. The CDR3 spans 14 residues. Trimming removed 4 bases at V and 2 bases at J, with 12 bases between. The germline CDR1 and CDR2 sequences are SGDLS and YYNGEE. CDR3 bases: TGTGCCAGCAGCTCCCAGAGGGCGAACTATGGCTACACCTTC. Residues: CASSSQRANYGYTF. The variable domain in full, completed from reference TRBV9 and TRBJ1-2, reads DSGVTQTPKHLITATGQRVTLRCSPRSGDLSVYWYQQSLDQGLQFLIQYYNGEERAKGNILERFSAQQFPDLHSELNLSSLELGDSALYFCASSSQRANYGYTFGSGTRLTVV.

The CDR3 DNA sequence: TGCGCCAGCAGCCAAGTACAGGCGAGGAGCTTTTATGGCTACACCTTC. Residues: CASSQVQARSFYGYTF. The chain combines TRBV4-1 with TRBJ1-2, with D possibly TRBD1 on 5 matching bases. The CDR3 runs to 16 residues. CDR1 is MGHRA, CDR2 YSYEKL, per germline. Trimming took 1 base from V and 5 from J, leaving 17 bases between them.

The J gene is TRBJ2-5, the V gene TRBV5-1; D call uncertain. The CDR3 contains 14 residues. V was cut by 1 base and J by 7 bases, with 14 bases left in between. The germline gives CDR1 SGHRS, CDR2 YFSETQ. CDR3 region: CASSLRAGLLTQYF. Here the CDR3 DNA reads TGCGCCAGCAGCTTGAGAGCCGGTCTGTTGACCCAGTACTTC. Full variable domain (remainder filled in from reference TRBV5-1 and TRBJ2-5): KAGVTQTPRYLIKTRGQQVTLSCSPISGHRSVSWYQQTPGQGLQFLFEYFSETQRNKGNFPGRFSGRQFSNSRSEMNVSTLELGDSALYLCASSLRAGLLTQYFGPGTRLLVL.

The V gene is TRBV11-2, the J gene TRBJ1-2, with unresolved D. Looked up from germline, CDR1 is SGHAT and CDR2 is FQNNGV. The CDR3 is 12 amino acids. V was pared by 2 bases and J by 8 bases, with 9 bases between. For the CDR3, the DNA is TGTGCCAGCAGCTTAATCCGGACGGGCTACACCTTC. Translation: CASSLIRTGYTF.

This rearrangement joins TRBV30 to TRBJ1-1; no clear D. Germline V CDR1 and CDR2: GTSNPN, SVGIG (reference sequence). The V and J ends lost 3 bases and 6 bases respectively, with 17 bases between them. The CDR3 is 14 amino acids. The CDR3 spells CAWSGPIVGAEAFF. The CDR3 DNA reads TGTGCCTGGAGCGGCCCAATTGTTGGAGCTGAAGCTTTCTTT.

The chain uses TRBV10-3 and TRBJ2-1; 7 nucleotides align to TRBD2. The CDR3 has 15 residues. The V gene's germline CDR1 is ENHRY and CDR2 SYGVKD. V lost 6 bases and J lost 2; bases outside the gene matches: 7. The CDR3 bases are TGTGCCATCAGGGATGCCGGGACTACCTACAATGAGCAGTTCTTC. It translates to CAIRDAGTTYNEQFF.

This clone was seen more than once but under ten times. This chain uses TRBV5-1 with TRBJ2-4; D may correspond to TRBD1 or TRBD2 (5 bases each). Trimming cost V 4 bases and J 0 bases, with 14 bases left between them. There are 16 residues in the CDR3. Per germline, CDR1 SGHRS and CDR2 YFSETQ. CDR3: CASSPGTIIAKNIQYF. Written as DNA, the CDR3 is TGCGCCAGCAGCCCTGGGACGATTATAGCCAAAAACATTCAGTACTTC.

CDR3 nucleotide sequence: TGCGCCAGCAGCTTACTACAGTCCCAAGATACGCAGTATTTT. The encoded protein is CASSLLQSQDTQYF. The genes are TRBV5-1 and TRBJ2-3; D uncertain. The germline V gene encodes CDR1 SGHRS and CDR2 YFSETQ. V was cut by 2 bases and J by 5 bases, with 12 bases left in between. The CDR3 extends over 14 amino acids.

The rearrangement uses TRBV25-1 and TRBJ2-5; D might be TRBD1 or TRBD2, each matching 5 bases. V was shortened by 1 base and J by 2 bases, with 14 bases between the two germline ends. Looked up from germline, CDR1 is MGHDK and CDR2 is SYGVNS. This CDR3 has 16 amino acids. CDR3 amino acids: CASSEFGGRLQETQYF. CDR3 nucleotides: TGTGCCAGCAGTGAATTTGGGGGACGGCTACAAGAGACCCAGTACTTC.

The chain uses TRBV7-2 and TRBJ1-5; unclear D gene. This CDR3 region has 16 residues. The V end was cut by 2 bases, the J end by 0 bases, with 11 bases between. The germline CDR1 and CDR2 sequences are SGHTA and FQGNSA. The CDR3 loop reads CASSLYLSVSNQPQHF. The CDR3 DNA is TGTGCCAGCAGCTTATATCTTTCGGTTAGCAATCAGCCCCAGCATTTT. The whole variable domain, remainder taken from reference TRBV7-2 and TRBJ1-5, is GAGVSQSPSNKVTEKGKDVELRCDPISGHTALYWYRQSLGQGLEFLIYFQGNSAPDKSGLPSDRFSAERTGGSVSTLTIQRTQQEDSAVYLCASSLYLSVSNQPQHFGDGTRLSIL.

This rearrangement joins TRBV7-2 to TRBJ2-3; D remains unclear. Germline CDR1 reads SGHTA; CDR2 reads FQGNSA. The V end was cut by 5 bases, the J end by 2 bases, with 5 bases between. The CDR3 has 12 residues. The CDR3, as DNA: TGTGCCAGCAGCCAATCCACAGATACGCAGTATTTT. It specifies CASSQSTDTQYF.

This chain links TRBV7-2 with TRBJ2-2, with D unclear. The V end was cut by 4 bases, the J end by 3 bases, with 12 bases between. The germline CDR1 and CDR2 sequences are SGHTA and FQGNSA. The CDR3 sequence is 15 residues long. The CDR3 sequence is CASSSDPRDTGELFF. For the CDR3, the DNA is TGTGCCAGCAGCTCCGACCCCCGGGACACCGGGGAGCTGTTTTTT.